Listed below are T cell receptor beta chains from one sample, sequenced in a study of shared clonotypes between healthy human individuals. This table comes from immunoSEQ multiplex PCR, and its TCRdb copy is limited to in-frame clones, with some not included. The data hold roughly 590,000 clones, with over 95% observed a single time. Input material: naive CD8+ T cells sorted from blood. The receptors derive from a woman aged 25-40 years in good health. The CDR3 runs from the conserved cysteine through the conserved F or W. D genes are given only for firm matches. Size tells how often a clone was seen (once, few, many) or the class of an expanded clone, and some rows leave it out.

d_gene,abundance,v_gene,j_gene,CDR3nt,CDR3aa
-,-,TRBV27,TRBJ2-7,TGTGCCAGCAGTTCGGGACTTCTCTACGAGCAGTACTTC,CASSSGLLYEQYF
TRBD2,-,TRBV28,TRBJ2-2,TGTGCCAGCAGTTTACCTCGGGAGGGGTTCGGGGAGCTGTTTTTT,CASSLPREGFGELFF
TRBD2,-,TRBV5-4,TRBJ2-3,TGTGCCAGCAGCTTGGAAGGGTTAGCGGGAGTGGGGGCTACGCAGTATTTT,CASSLEGLAGVGATQYF
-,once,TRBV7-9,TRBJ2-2,TGTGCCAGCAGCTTACTGGGGTCGAACACCGGGGAGCTGTTTTTT,CASSLLGSNTGELFF
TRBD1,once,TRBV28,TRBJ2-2,TGTGCCAGCAGTTTGCAGGGGGTCACCGGGGAGCTGTTTTTT,CASSLQGVTGELFF
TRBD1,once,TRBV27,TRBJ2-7,TGTGCCAGCATGGGGACAGGGCTGAACTACGAGCAGTACTTC,CASMGTGLNYEQYF
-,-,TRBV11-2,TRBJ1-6,TGTGCCAGCAGCGCCAACACGTTAGGGAATTCACCCCTCCACTTT,CASSANTLGNSPLHF
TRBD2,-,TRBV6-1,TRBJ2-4,TGTGCCAGCAGTGTCCTCACTGGACTAGGTTTGGGCATTCAGTACTTC,CASSVLTGLGLGIQYF
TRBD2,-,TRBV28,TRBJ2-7,TGTGCCAGCAGAATATTCCAAGCGGGAGGATCCTACGAGCAGTACTTC,CASRIFQAGGSYEQYF
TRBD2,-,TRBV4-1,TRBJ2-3,TGCGCCAGCAGCCAATGGCTAGCGGGCGGGGCAGATACGCAGTATTTT,CASSQWLAGGADTQYF
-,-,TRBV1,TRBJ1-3,TGCACCAGCAGCCACACCATATATTTT,CTSSHTIYF
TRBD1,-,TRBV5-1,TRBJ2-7,TGCGCCAGCAGCCCAACGGACGCAGGGGGCGAGCAGTACTTC,CASSPTDAGGEQYF
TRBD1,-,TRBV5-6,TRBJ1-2,TGTGCCAGCAGCCAGGGGGCGGTTAACTATGGCTACACCTTC,CASSQGAVNYGYTF
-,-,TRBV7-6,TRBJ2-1,TGTGCCAGCAGCGGAGTATACAATGAGCAGTTCTTC,CASSGVYNEQFF
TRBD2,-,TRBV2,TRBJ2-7,TGTGCCAGCAGTGGGACTAGCAGCTACGAGCAGTACTTC,CASSGTSSYEQYF
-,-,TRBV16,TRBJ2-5,TGTGCCAGCAGCCGGGACTCCCCGGTGGGGACCCAGTACTTC,CASSRDSPVGTQYF
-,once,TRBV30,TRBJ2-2,TGTGCCTGGACTCAGGGGAACACCGGGGAGCTGTTTTTT,CAWTQGNTGELFF
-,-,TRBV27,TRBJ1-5,TGTGCCAGCAGTTTATTGGGGGGCGATCAGCCCCAGCATTTT,CASSLLGGDQPQHF
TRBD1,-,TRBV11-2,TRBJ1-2,TGTGCCAGCAGCCCCGGGACAGCATCGACCAACTATGGCTACACCTTC,CASSPGTASTNYGYTF
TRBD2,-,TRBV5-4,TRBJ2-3,TGTGCCAGCAGCTTGGCTAGCGGGACCACAGATACGCAGTATTTT,CASSLASGTTDTQYF
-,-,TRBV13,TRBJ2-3,TGTGCCAGCAGCCCTAGGGGATTACTAGGCGACCGCTCCACAGATACGCAGTATTTT,CASSPRGLLGDRSTDTQYF
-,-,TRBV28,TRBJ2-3,TGTGCCAGCAGTATCGGACTTGACGAAAGCACAGATACGCAGTATTTT,CASSIGLDESTDTQYF
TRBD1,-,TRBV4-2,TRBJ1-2,TGTGCCAGCAGCCCGGGACAGGGACTCTATGGCTACACCTTC,CASSPGQGLYGYTF
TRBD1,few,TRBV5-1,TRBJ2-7,TGCGCCAGCAGCCCGACAGGGGCCTACGAGCAGTACTTC,CASSPTGAYEQYF
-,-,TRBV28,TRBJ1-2,TGTGCCAGCAGCCGTGGCGGAGCCTATGGCTACACCTTC,CASSRGGAYGYTF
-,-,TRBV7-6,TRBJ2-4,TGTGCCAGCAGCTTAGCTGGAGGGCCCAAAAACATTCAGTACTTC,CASSLAGGPKNIQYF
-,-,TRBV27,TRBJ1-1,TGTGCCAGCAGTTTGGCGGGGATAGGCACTGAAGCTTTCTTT,CASSLAGIGTEAFF
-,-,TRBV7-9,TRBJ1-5,TGTGCCAGCAGCGCAACACAGGGTCTAAAAGATCAGCCCCAGCATTTT,CASSATQGLKDQPQHF
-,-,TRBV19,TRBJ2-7,TGTGCCAGTAGTTCCGGGACTTTCTACGAGCAGTACTTC,CASSSGTFYEQYF
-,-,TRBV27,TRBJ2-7,TGTGCCGGCGCCTTCCCCGGATCCTCCTACGAGCAGTACTTC,CAGAFPGSSYEQYF
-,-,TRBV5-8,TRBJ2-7,TGTGCCAGCAGCTCATACCGGGACCACGAGCAGTACTTC,CASSSYRDHEQYF
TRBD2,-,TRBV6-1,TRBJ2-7,TGTGCCAGCAGTGAGAGCGGGAGTTACATTGCGCAGGGCGAGCAGTACTTC,CASSESGSYIAQGEQYF
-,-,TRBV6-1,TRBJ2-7,TGTGCCAGCAGTGACCTTAAGGGGACGGACGAGCAGTACTTC,CASSDLKGTDEQYF
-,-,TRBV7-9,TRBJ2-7,TGTGCCAGCAGCTCTAGGAGTGGGGGAGAAGCCTACGAGCAGTACTTC,CASSSRSGGEAYEQYF
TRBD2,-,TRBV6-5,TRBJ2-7,TGTGCCAGCAGGTGGGGGGGAAATTCCTACGAGCAGTACTTC,CASRWGGNSYEQYF
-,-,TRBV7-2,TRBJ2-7,TGTGCCAGCAGACAGGCCGGTTTGGGCGAGCAGTACTTC,CASRQAGLGEQYF
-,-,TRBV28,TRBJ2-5,TGTGCCAGCAGCTGGACAGTTAAAACAGAGACCCAGTACTTC,CASSWTVKTETQYF
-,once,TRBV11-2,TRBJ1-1,TGTGCCAGCACTCATTGGGGGAAGGGGAGGGGTGGCACTGAAGCTTTCTTT,CASTHWGKGRGGTEAFF
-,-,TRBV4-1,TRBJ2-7,TGCGCCAGCAGCCAAGCCGGACAGAACTACGAGCAGTACTTC,CASSQAGQNYEQYF
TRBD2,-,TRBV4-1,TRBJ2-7,TGCGCCAGCAGCCAAAAGTCGGGGGGTAACGAGCAGTACTTC,CASSQKSGGNEQYF
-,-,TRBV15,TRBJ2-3,TGTGCCACCAGCAGAGGCCTCCCGGCGGTCGATATAGATACGCAGTATTTT,CATSRGLPAVDIDTQYF
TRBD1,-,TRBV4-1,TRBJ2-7,TGCGCCAGCAGCCAAGATAAGGGACAGGCAAACTACGAGCAGTACTTC,CASSQDKGQANYEQYF
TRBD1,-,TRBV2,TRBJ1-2,TGTGCCAGCCGGACAGGGTTGAACTATGGCTACACCTTC,CASRTGLNYGYTF
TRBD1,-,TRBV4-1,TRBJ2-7,TGCGCCAGCAGCCAAGTTTTCTCTGACAGGGACTACGAGCAGTACTTC,CASSQVFSDRDYEQYF
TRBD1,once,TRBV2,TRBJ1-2,TGTGCCAGCAGTGGACCGGACAGGGGCTATGGCTACACCTTC,CASSGPDRGYGYTF